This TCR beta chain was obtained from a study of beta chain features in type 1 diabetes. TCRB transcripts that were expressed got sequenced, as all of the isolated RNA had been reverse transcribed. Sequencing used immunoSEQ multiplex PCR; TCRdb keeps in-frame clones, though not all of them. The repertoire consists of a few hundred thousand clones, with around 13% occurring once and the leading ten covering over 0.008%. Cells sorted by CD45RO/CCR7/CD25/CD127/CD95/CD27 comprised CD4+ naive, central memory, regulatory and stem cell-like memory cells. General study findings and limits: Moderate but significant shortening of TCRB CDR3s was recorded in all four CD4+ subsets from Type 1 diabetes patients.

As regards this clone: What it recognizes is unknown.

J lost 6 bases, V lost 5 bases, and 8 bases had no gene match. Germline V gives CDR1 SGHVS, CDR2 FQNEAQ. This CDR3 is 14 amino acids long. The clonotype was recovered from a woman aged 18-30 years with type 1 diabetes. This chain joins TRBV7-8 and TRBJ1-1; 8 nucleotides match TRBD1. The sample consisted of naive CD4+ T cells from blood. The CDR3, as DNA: TGTGCCAGCAGCCTTAGGACAGGGAGGCCTGAAGCTTTCTTT. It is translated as CASSLRTGRPEAFF.